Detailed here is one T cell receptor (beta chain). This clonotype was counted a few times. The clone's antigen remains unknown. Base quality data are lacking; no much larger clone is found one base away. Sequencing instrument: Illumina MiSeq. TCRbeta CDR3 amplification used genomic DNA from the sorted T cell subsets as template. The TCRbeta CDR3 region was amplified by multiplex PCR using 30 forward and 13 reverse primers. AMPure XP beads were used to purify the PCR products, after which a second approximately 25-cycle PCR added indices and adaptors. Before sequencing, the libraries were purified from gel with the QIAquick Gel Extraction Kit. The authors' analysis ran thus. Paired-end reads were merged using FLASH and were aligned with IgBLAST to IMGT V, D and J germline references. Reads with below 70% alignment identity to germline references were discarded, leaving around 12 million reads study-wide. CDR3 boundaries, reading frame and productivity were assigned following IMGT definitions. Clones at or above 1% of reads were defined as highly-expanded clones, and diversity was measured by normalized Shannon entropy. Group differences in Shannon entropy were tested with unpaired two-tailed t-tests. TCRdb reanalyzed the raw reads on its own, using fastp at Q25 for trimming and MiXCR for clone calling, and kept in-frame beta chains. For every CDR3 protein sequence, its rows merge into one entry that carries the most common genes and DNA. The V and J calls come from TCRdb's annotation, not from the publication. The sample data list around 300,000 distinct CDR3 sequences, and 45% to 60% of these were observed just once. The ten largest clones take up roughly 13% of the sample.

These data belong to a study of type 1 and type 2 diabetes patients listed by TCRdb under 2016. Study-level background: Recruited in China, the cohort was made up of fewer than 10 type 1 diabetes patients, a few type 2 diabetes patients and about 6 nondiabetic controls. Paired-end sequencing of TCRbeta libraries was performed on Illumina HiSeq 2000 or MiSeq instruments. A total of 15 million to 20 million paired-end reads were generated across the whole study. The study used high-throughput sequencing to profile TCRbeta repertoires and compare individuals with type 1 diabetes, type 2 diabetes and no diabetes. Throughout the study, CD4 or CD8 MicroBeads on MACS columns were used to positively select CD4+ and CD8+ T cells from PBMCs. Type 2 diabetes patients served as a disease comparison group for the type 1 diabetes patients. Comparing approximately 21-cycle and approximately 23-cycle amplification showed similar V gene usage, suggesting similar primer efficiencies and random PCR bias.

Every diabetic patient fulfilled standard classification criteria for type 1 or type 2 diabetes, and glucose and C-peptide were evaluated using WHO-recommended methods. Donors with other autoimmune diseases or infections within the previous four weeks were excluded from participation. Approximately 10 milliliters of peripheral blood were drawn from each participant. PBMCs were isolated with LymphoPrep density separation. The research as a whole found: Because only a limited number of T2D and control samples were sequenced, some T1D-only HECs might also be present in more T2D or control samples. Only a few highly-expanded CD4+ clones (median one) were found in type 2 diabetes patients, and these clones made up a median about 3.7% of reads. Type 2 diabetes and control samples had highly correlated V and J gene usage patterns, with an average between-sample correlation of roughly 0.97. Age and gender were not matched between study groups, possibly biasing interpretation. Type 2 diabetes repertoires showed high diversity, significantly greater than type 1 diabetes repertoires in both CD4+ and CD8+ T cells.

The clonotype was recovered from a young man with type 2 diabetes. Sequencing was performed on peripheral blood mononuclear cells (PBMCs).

For the CDR3, the sequence is CASSSGTALPNNSPLHF. The sequence in DNA is TGTGCCAGCAGTTCCGGGACAGCGCTACCTAATAATTCACCCCTCCACTTT. The rearrangement joined TRBV6-5 to TRBJ1-6; a stretch of 7 junction bases matches TRBD1. V is trimmed back by 4 bases and J by 5 bases, and the junction contains 11 bases that no gene match accounts for. CDR1 and CDR2, looked up from the germline V gene, are MNHEY and SVGAGI. The CDR3 goes from the cysteine to the phenylalanine over 17 residues. Only the CDR3 region is kept as DNA, spanning 51 bases read in frame from base 1.